This TCR beta chain was sequenced in a study of blood T cell repertoires in COVID-19. About the research overall: Samples representing acute and convalescent COVID-19 were sourced from the United States, Italy and Spain. Nucleic acid was either cDNA or gDNA, and it came from T cells, B-cell-depleted T cells, or PBMCs.

Assay used: immunoSEQ multiplex PCR; TCRdb lists only in-frame clones, some missing. The repertoire holds roughly 670,000 clones, just under 90% seen once, with roughly 0.25% in the top ten. Germline V gene data show CDR1 as SGHDN and CDR2 as FVKESK. CDR3 length equals 16 residues. Trimming cost V 4 bases and J 3 bases, with 15 bases left between them. The clonotype originates from a woman in her late teens or twenties with acute or convalescent COVID-19. The genes are TRBV14 and TRBJ2-2, with D unresolved. Sequenced material: peripheral blood. In DNA, the CDR3 is TGTGCCAGCAGCCCAAGCACACTAAGGCACACCGGGGAGCTGTTTTTT. Translation gives CASSPSTLRHTGELFF.